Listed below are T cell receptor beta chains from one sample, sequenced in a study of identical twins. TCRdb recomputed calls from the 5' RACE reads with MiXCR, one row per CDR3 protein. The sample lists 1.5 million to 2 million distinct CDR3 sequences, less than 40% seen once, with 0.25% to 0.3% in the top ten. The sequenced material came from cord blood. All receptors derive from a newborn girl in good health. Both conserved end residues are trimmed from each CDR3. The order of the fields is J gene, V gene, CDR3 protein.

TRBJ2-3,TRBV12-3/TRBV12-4,ASSGGTSGPPDTQY
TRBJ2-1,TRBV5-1,ASSSTGARSYNEQF
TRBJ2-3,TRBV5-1,ASSFDQLAGRTDTQY
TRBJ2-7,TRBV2,ASGDWIYEQY
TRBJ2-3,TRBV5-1,ASSLASDRDTQY
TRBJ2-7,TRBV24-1,ATSDLKGTEQY
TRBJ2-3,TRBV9,ASSVQGDTQY
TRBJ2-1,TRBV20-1,SAGRTFHGNEQF
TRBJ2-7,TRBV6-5,AITGLYEQY
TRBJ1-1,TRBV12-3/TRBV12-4,ASSFRSYTEAF
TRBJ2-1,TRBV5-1,ASSRAGTRNEQF
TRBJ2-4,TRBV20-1,SAILGRDEQY
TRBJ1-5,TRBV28,ASSLIRVGQPQH
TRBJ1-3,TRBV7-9,SSNEGNTIY
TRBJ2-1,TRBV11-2,ASSSLQGYEQF
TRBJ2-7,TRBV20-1,SASAGTSSYEQY
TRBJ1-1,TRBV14,ASRKQGNTEAF
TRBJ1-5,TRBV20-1,SAGDGYQPQH
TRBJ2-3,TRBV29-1,SVDPSGSTDTQY
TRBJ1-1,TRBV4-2,ASSQDRRYTEAF
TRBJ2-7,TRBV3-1,ASSHLAGGNEQY
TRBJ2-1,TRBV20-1,SARVSGRAISYNEQF
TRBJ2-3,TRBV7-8,ASSSGLGVTDTQY
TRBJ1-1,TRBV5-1,ASSLVPNQDTEAF